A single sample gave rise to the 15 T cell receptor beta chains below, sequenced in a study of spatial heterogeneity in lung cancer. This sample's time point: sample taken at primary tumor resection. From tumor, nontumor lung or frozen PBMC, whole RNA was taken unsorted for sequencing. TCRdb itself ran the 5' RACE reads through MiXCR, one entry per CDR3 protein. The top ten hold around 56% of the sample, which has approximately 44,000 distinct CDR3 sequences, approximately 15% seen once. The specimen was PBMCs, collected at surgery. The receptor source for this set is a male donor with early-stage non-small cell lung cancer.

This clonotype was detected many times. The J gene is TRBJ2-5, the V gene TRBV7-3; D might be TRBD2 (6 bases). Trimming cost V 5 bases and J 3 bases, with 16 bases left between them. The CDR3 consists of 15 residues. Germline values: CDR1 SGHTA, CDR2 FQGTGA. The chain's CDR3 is CASSPRVGGEETQYF. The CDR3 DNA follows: TGTGCCAGCAGCCCCCGGGTGGGGGGAGAAGAGACCCAGTACTTC.

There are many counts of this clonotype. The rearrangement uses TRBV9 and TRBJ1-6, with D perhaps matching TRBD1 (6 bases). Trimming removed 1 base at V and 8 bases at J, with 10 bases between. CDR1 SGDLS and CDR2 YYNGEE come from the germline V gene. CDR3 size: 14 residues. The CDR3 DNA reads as TGTGCCAGCAGCGTATCGGAGGGGGATTCACCCCTCCACTTT. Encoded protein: CASSVSEGDSPLHF. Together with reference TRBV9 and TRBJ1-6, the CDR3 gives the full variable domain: DSGVTQTPKHLITATGQRVTLRCSPRSGDLSVYWYQQSLDQGLQFLIQYYNGEERAKGNILERFSAQQFPDLHSELNLSSLELGDSALYFCASSVSEGDSPLHFGNGTRLTVT.

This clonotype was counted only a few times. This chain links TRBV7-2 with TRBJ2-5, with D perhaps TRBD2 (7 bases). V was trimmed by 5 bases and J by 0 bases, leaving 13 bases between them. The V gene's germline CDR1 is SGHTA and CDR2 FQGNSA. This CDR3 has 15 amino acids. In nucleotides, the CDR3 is TGTGCCAGCAGCCTAGGGGGAGGGTACCAAGAGACCCAGTACTTC. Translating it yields CASSLGGGYQETQYF.

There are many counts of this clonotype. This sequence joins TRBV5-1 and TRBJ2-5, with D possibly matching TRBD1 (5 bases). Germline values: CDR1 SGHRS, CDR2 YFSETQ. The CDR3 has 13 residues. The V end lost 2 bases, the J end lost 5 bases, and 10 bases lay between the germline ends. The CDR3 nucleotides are TGCGCCAGCAGCTTAGGGGATTTGGAGACCCAGTACTTC. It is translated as CASSLGDLETQYF.

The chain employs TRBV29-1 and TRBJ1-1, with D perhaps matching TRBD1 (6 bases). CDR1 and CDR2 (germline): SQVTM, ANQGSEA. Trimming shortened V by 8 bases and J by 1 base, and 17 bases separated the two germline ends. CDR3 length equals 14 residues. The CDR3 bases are TGCAGCCACCGTGGGGGGCCAGGGAACACTGAAGCTTTCTTT. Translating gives CSHRGGPGNTEAFF.

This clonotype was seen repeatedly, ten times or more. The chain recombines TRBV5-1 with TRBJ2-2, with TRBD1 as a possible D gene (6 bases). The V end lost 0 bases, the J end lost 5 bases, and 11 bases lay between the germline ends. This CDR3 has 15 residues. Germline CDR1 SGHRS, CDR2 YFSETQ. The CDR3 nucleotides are TGCGCCAGCAGCTTGGCCCCAGGGGAGACCGGGGAGCTGTTTTTT. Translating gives CASSLAPGETGELFF.

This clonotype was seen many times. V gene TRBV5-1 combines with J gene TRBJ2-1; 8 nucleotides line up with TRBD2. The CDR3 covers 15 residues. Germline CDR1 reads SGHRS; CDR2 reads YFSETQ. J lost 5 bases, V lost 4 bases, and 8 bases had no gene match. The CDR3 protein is CASSPGGLGNNEQFF. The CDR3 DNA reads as TGCGCCAGCAGCCCGGGGGGACTAGGTAACAATGAGCAGTTCTTC.

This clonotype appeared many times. The CDR3 is CASSYTGTSGSIDSYEQYF. DNA of the CDR3: TGTGCCAGCAGTTACACCGGGACTAGCGGGAGTATAGACTCCTACGAGCAGTACTTC. This rearrangement joins TRBV6-2 or TRBV6-3 to TRBJ2-7, with 14 bases identical to TRBD2. V lost 2 bases, J lost 0 bases, and 9 bases stayed unmatched. The CDR3 contains 19 residues. Looked up from germline, CDR1 is MNHEY and CDR2 is SVGEGT.

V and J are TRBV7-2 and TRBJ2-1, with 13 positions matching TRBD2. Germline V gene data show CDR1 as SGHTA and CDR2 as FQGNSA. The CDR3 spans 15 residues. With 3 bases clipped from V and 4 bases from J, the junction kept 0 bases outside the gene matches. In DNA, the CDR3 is TGTGCCAGCAGCTTGACTAGCGGGGGGTACAATGAGCAGTTCTTC. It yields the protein CASSLTSGGYNEQFF.

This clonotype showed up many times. CDR3 coding DNA: TGCAGTGCACCGACCTCCGGCTATGAGCAGTTCTTC. This codes for CSAPTSGYEQFF. The chain has TRBV20-1 and TRBJ2-1; D unclear. The CDR3 length is 12 residues. In germline, CDR1 is DFQATT, CDR2 SNEGSKA (reference sequence). Between the trimmed V and J ends, which lost 6 bases and 8 bases, there was a span of 14 bases.

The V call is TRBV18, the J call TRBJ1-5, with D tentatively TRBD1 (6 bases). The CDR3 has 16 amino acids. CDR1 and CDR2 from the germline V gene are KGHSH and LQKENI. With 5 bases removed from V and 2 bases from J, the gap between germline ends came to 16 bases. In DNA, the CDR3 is TGTGCCAGCTCATCGGTTGGGGGGCCGGGCAATCAGCCCCAGCATTTT. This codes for CASSSVGGPGNQPQHF.

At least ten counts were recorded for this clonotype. CDR3: CASSLRDPYNEQFF. In nucleotides, the CDR3 is TGTGCCAGCTCTCTCCGGGACCCCTACAATGAGCAGTTCTTC. This rearrangement joins TRBV13 to TRBJ2-1; TRBD1 or TRBD2 may be the D gene (5 bases each). Between the trimmed V and J ends, which lost 8 bases and 2 bases, there was a span of 13 bases. CDR3 length equals 14 residues. Germline V gives CDR1 PRHDT, CDR2 FYEKMQ (reference sequence).

Here the CDR3 DNA reads TGTGCCAGCAGTACACAGACTGGCGGCTACACCTTC. The encoded protein is CASSTQTGGYTF. V and J are TRBV9 and TRBJ1-2, with no clear D. Per the germline V gene, CDR1 is SGDLS and CDR2 is YYNGEE. This CDR3 contains 12 residues. V was clipped by 5 bases and J by 8 bases, with 13 bases between them.

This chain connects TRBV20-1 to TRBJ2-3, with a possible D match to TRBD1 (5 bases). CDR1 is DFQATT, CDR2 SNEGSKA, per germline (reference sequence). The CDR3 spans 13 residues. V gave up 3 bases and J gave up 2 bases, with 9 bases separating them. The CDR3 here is CSASGGATDTQYF. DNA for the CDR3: TGCAGTGCTAGTGGTGGGGCCACAGATACGCAGTATTTT.

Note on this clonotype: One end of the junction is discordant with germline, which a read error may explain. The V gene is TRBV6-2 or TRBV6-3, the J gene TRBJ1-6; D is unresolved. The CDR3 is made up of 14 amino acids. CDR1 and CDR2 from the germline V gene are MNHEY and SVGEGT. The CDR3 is CASSSTVGASPLDF. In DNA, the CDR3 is TGTGCCAGCAGTTCAACAGTCGGAGCTTCACCCCTCGACTTT.